This T cell receptor (beta chain) was recorded in a study of identical twins. This CDR3 has 13 residues. V gave up 8 bases and J gave up 6 bases; unmatched junction bases: 10. All of the donors were Caucasians in good health. TCRdb independently ran MiXCR on the 5' RACE reads; one entry per CDR3 protein. The sample has about 660,000 distinct CDR3 sequences, 8.5% to 9% seen once; the top ten hold 0.85% to 1%. Concerning this clonotype: A much bigger clone sits one base away, suggesting this may be a read error.

This same sample was also part of a study on yellow fever vaccine responses in identical twins.

The clonotype was recovered from a woman aged 18 to 35 in good health. This sequence joins TRBV12-3 or TRBV12-4 and TRBJ2-7; 7 bases line up with TRBD2. The sample comprised PBMCs. CDR3 in amino acids: CASRIGLDFEQYF. The CDR3 DNA reads as TGTGCCAGCCGCATAGGACTAGATTTCGAGCAGTACTTC.